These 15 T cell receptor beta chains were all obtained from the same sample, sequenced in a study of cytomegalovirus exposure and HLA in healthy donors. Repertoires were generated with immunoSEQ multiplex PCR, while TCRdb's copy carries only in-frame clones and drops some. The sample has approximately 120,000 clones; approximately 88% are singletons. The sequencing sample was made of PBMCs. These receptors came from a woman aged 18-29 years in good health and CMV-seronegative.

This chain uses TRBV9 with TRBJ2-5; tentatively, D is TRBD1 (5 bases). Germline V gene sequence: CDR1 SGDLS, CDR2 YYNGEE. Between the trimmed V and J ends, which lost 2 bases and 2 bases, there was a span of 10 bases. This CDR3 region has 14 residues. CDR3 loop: CASSVTGAQETQYF. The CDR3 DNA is TGTGCCAGCAGCGTTACAGGTGCTCAAGAGACCCAGTACTTC.

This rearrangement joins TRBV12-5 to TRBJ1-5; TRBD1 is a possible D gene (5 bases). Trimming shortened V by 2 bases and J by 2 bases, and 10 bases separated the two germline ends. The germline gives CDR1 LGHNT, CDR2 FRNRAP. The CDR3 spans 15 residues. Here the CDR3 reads CASGLSREGNQPQHF. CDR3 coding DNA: TGTGCTAGTGGTTTGAGCAGGGAGGGCAATCAGCCCCAGCATTTT.

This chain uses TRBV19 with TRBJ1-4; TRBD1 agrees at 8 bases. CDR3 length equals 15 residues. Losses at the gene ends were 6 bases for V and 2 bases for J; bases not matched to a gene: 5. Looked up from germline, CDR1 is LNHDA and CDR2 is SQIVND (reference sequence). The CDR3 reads CASRKRQGTNEKLFF. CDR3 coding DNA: TGTGCCAGTAGAAAAAGACAGGGGACTAATGAAAAACTGTTTTTT.

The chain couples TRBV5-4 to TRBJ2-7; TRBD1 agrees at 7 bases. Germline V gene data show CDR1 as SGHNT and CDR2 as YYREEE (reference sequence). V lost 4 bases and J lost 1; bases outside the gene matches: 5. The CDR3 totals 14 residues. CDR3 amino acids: CASSRRDSSYEQYF. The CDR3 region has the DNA TGTGCCAGCAGCCGCCGGGACAGTTCCTACGAGCAGTACTTC.

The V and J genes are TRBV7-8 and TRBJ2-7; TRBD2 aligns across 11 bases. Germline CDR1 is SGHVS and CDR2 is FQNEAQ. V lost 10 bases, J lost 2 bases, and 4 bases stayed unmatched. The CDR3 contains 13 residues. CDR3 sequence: CATGTSGAYEQYF. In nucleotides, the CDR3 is TGTGCCACCGGGACTAGCGGAGCCTACGAGCAGTACTTC. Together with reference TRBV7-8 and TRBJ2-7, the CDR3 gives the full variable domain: GAGVSQSPRYKVAKRGQDVALRCDPISGHVSLFWYQQALGQGPEFLTYFQNEAQLDKSGLPSDRFFAERPEGSVSTLKIQRTQQEDSAVYLCATGTSGAYEQYFGPGTRLTVT.

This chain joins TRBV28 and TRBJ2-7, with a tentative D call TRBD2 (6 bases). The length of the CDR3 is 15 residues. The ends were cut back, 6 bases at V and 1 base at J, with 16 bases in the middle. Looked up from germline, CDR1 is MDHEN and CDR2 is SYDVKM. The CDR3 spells CASRSLRGTSYEQYF. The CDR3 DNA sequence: TGTGCCAGCAGATCCCTCCGGGGGACTTCCTACGAGCAGTACTTC.

The CDR3 DNA reads TGTGCTACGGGGGACTACAATGAGCAGTTCTTC. This sequence encodes CATGDYNEQFF. The chain joins TRBV7-7 to TRBJ2-1; D is perhaps TRBD2 (6 bases). This CDR3 region has 11 residues. Germline values: CDR1 SSHAT, CDR2 FNYEAQ (reference sequence).

CDR3 sequence reads: CASSRTLVGYTF. The CDR3 region has the DNA TGTGCCAGTAGTAGGACATTGGTTGGCTACACCTTC. This chain joins TRBV19 and TRBJ1-2, with a weak D call TRBD1 (5 bases). V was clipped by 4 bases and J by 7 bases, with 10 bases between them. The CDR3 runs 12 residues. CDR1 is LNHDA, CDR2 SQIVND, per germline (reference sequence).

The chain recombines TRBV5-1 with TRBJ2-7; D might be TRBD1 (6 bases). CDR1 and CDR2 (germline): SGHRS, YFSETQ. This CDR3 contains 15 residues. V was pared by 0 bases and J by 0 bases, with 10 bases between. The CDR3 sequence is CASSLVVDSSYEQYF. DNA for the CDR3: TGCGCCAGCAGCTTGGTGGTGGACAGCTCCTACGAGCAGTACTTC. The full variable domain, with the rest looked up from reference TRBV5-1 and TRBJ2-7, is KAGVTQTPRYLIKTRGQQVTLSCSPISGHRSVSWYQQTPGQGLQFLFEYFSETQRNKGNFPGRFSGRQFSNSRSEMNVSTLELGDSALYLCASSLVVDSSYEQYFGPGTRLTVT.

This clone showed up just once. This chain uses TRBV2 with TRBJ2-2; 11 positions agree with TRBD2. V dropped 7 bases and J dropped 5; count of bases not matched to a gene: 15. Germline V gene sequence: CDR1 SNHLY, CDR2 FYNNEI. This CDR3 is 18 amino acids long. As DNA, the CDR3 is TGTGCCAGCACCGAACGCCCCCTAGCGGGAGGTCCTACCGGGGAGCTGTTTTTT. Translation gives CASTERPLAGGPTGELFF.

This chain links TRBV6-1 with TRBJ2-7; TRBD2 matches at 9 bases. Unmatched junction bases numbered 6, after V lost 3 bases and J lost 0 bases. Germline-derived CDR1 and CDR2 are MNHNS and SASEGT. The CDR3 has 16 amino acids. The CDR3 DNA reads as TGTGCCAGCAGTGAGGCTAGCGGGACCTTCTCCTACGAGCAGTACTTC. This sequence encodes CASSEASGTFSYEQYF.

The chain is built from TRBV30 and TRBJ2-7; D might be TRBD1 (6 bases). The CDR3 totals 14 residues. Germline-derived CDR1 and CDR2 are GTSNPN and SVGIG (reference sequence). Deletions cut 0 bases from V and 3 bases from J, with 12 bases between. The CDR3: CAWSVPTGFYEQYF. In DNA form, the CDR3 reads TGTGCCTGGAGTGTACCTACAGGGTTCTACGAGCAGTACTTC.

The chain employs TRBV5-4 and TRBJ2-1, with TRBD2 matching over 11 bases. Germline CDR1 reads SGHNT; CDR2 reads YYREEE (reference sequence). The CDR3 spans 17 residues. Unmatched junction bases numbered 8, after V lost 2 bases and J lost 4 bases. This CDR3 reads CASSLKRSGRGYNEQFF. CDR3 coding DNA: TGTGCCAGCAGCTTAAAACGTAGCGGGAGGGGGTACAATGAGCAGTTCTTC.

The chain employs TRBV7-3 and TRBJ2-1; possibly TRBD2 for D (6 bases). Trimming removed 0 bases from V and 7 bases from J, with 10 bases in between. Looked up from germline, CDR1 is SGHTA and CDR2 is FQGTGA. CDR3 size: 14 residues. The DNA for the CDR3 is TGTGCCAGCAGCTTAACAGGCCTAGCGAATGAGCAGTTCTTC. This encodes CASSLTGLANEQFF.

CDR3 in amino acids: CGSTGYNEQFF. The DNA of the CDR3 is TGTGGTTCGACAGGCTACAATGAGCAGTTCTTC. V usage is TRBV28 and J usage is TRBJ2-1; D possibly corresponds to TRBD1 (6 bases). In germline, CDR1 is MDHEN, CDR2 SYDVKM. The CDR3 length is 11 residues.